The rows below give T cell receptor beta chains drawn from one sample of a study of cytomegalovirus exposure and HLA in healthy donors. The data were produced by immunoSEQ multiplex PCR, yet TCRdb's version contains in-frame clones alone and is incomplete. The sample contains under 150,000 clones, roughly 80% of which appear only once. What was sequenced was PBMCs. These receptors originate from a man aged 30 to 45 in good health and CMV-seronegative. CDR3s include the opening cysteine and the closing phenylalanine or tryptophan. Fields, in order: V gene, CDR3 protein.

v_call: TRBV9; cdr3_aa: CASSDAPWPNSPLHF
v_call: TRBV7-2; cdr3_aa: CASSLTQGANEKLFF
v_call: TRBV10-3; cdr3_aa: CATIPQGNTEAFF
v_call: TRBV7-9; cdr3_aa: CASSFREGVEQYF
v_call: TRBV5-1; cdr3_aa: CASQGLQETQYF
v_call: TRBV9; cdr3_aa: CASSASDRGLNNEQFF
v_call: TRBV9; cdr3_aa: CASSPLNTGELFF
v_call: TRBV5-6; cdr3_aa: CASSPLGQETQYF
v_call: TRBV29-1; cdr3_aa: CSAVPGQGRYTEAFF
v_call: TRBV30; cdr3_aa: CAWSVLQGAAEAFF
v_call: TRBV7-9; cdr3_aa: CASSPTATMNTEAFF
v_call: TRBV7-2; cdr3_aa: CASSLQNSPLHF
v_call: TRBV7-6; cdr3_aa: CASSRTSGGRDEQFF
v_call: TRBV14; cdr3_aa: CASSPLGGGIYEQYF
v_call: TRBV5-1; cdr3_aa: CASSSGQGANTEAFF
v_call: TRBV5-1; cdr3_aa: CASSLAPAGEKLFF